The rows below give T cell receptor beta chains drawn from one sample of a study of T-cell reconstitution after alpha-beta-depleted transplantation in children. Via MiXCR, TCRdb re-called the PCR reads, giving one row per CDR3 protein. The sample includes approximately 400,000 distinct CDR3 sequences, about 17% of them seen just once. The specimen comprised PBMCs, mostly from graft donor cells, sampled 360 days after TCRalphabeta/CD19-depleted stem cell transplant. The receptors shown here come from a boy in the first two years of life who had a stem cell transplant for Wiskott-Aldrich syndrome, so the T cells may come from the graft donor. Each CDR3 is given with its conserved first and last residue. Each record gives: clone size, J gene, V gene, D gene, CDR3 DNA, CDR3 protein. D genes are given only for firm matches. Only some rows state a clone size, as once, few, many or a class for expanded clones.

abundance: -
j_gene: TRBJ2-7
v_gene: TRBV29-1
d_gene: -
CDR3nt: TGCAGCGTTGCAACTGACAGGTTACCCTACGAGCAGTACTTC
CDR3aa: CSVATDRLPYEQYF

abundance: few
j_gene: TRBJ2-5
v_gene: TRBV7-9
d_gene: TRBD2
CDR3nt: TGTGCCAGCAGCTTAGTTCTAGCGGGAGGCACAACAGAGACCCAGTACTTC
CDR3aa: CASSLVLAGGTTETQYF

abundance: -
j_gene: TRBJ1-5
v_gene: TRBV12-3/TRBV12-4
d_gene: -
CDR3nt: TGTGCCAGCAGCAAAACTACAACAGGGAGCAATCAGCCCCAGCATTTT
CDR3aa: CASSKTTTGSNQPQHF

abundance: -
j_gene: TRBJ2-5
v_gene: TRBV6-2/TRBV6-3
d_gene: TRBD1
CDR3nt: TGTGCCAGCAGCCGCCCCCGACAGGGTGAGACCCAGTACTTC
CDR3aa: CASSRPRQGETQYF

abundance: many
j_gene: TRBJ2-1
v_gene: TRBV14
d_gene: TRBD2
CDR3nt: TGTGCCAGCAGCCAAGTGGGACTAGCGGATAATGAGCAGTTCTTC
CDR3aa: CASSQVGLADNEQFF

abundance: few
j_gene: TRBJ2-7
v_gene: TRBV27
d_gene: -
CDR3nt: TGTGCCAGCAGTTTTTTCGACTACCCCTACGAGCAGTACTTC
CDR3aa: CASSFFDYPYEQYF

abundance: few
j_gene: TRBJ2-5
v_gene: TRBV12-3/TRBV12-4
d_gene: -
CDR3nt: TGTGCCAGCAGTTTAAGTGCCCTAACAGGTACCCACGTCAACGACCGGTACCAAGAGACCCAGTACTTC
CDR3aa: CASSLSALTGTHVNDRYQETQYF

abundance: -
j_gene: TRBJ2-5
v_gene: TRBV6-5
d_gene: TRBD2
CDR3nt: TGTGCCAGCAGTTGGGGGACTAGCGGGGGAAGGGAGACCCAGTACTTC
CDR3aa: CASSWGTSGGRETQYF

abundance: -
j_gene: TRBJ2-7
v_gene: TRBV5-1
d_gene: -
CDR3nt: TGCGCCAGCAGCTTGTCTATGAGCTCCTACGAGCAGTACTTC
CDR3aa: CASSLSMSSYEQYF

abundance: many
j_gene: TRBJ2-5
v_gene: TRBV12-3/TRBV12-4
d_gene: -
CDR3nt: TGTGCCAGCAGTTTAGCGGGCATTTCGGAGACCCAGTACTTC
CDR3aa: CASSLAGISETQYF

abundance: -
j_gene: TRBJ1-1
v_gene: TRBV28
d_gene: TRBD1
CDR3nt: TGTGCCAGCAGCCACAACAGGGGTCTAGCTTTCTTT
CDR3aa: CASSHNRGLAFF

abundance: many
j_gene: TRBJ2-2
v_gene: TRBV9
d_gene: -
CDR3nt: TGTGCCAGCAGCGTAGTCGGGACGAACACCGGGGAGCTGTTTTTT
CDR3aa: CASSVVGTNTGELFF

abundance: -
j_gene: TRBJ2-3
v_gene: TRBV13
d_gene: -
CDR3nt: TGTGCCAGCAGCTGGGGAGCGGGCACAGATACGCAGTATTTT
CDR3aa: CASSWGAGTDTQYF

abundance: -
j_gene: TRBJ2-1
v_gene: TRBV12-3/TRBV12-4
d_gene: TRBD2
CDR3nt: TGTGCCAGCAGGTCGCTTCTAGCGGGGGACTTCAATGAGCAGTTCTTC
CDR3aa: CASRSLLAGDFNEQFF

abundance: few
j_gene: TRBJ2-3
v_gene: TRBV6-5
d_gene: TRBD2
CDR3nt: TGTGCCAGCAGAGGACGGGGGGAGGCAATGGGTACGCAGTATTTT
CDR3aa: CASRGRGEAMGTQYF

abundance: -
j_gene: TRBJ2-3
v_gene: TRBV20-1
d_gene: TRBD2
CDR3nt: TGCAGTGCTACCGGACTAGCGGGAGGTAGAGATACGCAGTATTTT
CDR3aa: CSATGLAGGRDTQYF

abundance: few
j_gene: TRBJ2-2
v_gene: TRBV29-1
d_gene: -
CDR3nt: TGCAGCGTTGGGGGGGGCATCGGGGAGCTGTTTTTT
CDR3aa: CSVGGGIGELFF

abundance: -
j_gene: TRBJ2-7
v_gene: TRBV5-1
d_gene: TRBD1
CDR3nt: TGCGCCAGCAGCCCGCCGTCCCGGGACAGGGGTGGGGACGAGCAGTACTTC
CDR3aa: CASSPPSRDRGGDEQYF

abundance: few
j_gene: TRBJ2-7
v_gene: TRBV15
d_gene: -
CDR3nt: TGTGCCACCAGCAGAGAAATAGGGACTGGCTACGAGCAGTACTTC
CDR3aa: CATSREIGTGYEQYF

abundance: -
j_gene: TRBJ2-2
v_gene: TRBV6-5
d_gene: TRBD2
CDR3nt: TGTGCCAGCAGTTTCGGACTAGCGGGTACCGGGGAGCTGTTTTTT
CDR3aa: CASSFGLAGTGELFF

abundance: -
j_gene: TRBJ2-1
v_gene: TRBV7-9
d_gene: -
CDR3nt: TGTGCCAGCAGCTCCCTGGAGAGCCTACTACGCAATGAGCAGTTCTTC
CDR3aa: CASSSLESLLRNEQFF

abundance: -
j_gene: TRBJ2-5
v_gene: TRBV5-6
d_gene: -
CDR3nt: TGTGCCAGCAGCTTAACAGGGTGGGAAGAGACCCAGTACTTC
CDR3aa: CASSLTGWEETQYF

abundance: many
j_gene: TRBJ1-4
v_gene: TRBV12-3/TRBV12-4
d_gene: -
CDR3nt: TGTGCCAGCGGTGAAGGACAGCTAAATGAAAAACTGTTTTTT
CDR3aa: CASGEGQLNEKLFF

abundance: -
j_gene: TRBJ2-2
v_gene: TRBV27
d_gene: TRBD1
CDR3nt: TGTGCCAGCAGTTTAATATCCGGGACAGGGATGAACGGGGAGCTGTTTTTT
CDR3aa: CASSLISGTGMNGELFF

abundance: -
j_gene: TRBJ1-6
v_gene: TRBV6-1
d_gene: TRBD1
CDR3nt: TGTGCCAGCGCGACAGGGTTAGATTCACCCCTCCACTTT
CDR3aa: CASATGLDSPLHF

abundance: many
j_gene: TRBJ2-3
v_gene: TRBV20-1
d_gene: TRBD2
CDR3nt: TGCAGTGCTAGGTACCTAGCGGGCTCGGATACGCAGTATTTT
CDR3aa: CSARYLAGSDTQYF

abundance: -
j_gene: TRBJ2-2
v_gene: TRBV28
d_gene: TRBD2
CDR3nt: TGTGCCAGCACGGGCGGGGGGCGTCCCACCGGGGAGCTGTTTTTT
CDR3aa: CASTGGGRPTGELFF

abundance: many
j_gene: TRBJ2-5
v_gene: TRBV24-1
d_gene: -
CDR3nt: TGTGCCACCAGTGATCCCACCCCCGAAGAGACCCAGTACTTC
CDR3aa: CATSDPTPEETQYF

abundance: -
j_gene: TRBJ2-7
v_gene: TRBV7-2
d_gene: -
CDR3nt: TGTGCCAGCAGCAGTAGTACCAGGGAACCCTACGAGCAGTACTTC
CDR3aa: CASSSSTREPYEQYF

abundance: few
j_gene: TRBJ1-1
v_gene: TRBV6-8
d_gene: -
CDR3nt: TGTGCCAGCAGGATTCAGGGCTGGGATTTGAACACTGAAGCTTTCTTT
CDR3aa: CASRIQGWDLNTEAFF

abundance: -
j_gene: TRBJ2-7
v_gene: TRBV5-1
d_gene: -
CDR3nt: TGCGCCAGCAGCTTTGGCTGGGAGGCGGGCTTCTTCCGTAGCTCCTACGAGCAGTACTTC
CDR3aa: CASSFGWEAGFFRSSYEQYF

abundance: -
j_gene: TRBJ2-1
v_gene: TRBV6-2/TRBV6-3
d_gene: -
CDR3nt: TGTGCCAGCAGTTTACGACGGCTCCACTACAATGAGCAGTTCTTC
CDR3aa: CASSLRRLHYNEQFF

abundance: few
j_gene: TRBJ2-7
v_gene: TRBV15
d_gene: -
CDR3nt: TGTGCCACCAGCAGAGGCAGTCGAGGAAGAGGGGAGCAGTACTTC
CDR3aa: CATSRGSRGRGEQYF